Listed below are T cell receptor beta chains from one sample, sequenced in a study of T cells expressing NK-cell markers. TCRdb re-called the 5' RACE reads and gives one entry per CDR3 protein, without DNA. The repertoire shows tens of thousands of distinct CDR3 sequences; the top ten hold about 60%. The source material was blood T cells: a sorted CD56 or NKG2C T cell subset, CD4+ or CD8+ T cells, or bulk PBMC T cells (not recorded which). Receptor source: a woman aged 18 to 75 in good health. Both conserved end residues are part of each CDR3. Clone size is stated in some rows and not others, as once, few, many or a class when expanded.

clone_size j_call v_call cdr3_aa
. TRBJ2-7 TRBV7-8 CASSLASRSSYEQYF
. TRBJ2-1 TRBV5-1 CASRPEVGTNYNEQFF
. TRBJ2-1 TRBV11-2 CASSSQAGQFF
. TRBJ2-7 TRBV4-1 CASSQAERQYF
. TRBJ2-4 TRBV5-4 CASSLKTSAGMAKNIQYF
. TRBJ2-7 TRBV30 CAWSVRRDIYEQYF
. TRBJ1-5 TRBV12-3/TRBV12-4 CASSLDFGNQPQHF
. TRBJ2-1 TRBV7-2 CASSFPGGGRDEQFF
. TRBJ1-1 TRBV7-6 CASSFLGGESLLEAFF
. TRBJ2-4 TRBV5-1 CASSLEVGVAKNIQYF
. TRBJ1-1 TRBV2 CASSEGEAEAFF
. TRBJ1-5 TRBV5-1 CASSHTGTQPQHF
. TRBJ2-1 TRBV5-1 CASSVSPNEQFF
. TRBJ2-7 TRBV13 CASSGQPGLAGSHEQYF
large TRBJ2-1 TRBV5-1 CASSLAPLAGGFNEQFF
. TRBJ1-3 TRBV7-2 CASSKGQSGNTIYF
. TRBJ2-1 TRBV20-1 CSASKTSGGVDEQFF
. TRBJ2-1 TRBV2 CAREGLAGGEQFF
. TRBJ2-7 TRBV14 CASSPLTGGDGEQYF
. TRBJ2-7 TRBV5-1 CASSQPGQYYEQYF
. TRBJ2-2 TRBV27 CASSGPRLEGTGELFF
. TRBJ1-1 TRBV15 CATSRDLADDEAFF
. TRBJ2-1 TRBV5-1 CASSLTSSRGSYNEQFF
. TRBJ2-1 TRBV9 CASSARLAALDEQFF
. TRBJ2-1 TRBV10-3 CAISEGGGASEQFF
. TRBJ2-3 TRBV5-1 CASSLVGSDTQYF
. TRBJ2-3 TRBV13 CASSLEGGLTDTQYF
. TRBJ1-1 TRBV10-2 CASRLDGTEAFF
. TRBJ2-7 TRBV7-9 CASSLFGTGAPYEQYF
. TRBJ2-7 TRBV5-1 CASSHGTGKHEQYF
. TRBJ1-1 TRBV14 CASSQDKDFEAFF
. TRBJ2-5 TRBV4-1 CASSQAPGDRGQRETQYF
. TRBJ2-3 TRBV5-4 CASSSPGLAGGQIHTDTQYF
. TRBJ2-3 TRBV9 CASQGQDTDTQYF
. TRBJ2-2 TRBV19 CASSIRRGELFF
. TRBJ2-7 TRBV5-1 CASSLEAGGPYEQYF
. TRBJ2-5 TRBV28 CASSSYLHQDRGLGETQYF
. TRBJ2-3 TRBV6-4 CASSARGQESDTQYF
. TRBJ1-1 TRBV5-5 CASSSDSPNTEAFF
. TRBJ2-1 TRBV6-5 CASSSGTYNEQFF
. TRBJ2-7 TRBV12-3/TRBV12-4 CASSRQGSSYEQYF
. TRBJ2-7 TRBV27 CASSPLLAGRFDEQYF
. TRBJ2-6 TRBV7-9 CASSFPGQDHSGANVLTF
. TRBJ2-7 TRBV29-1 CSVGAGDWEQYF
. TRBJ2-7 TRBV27 CASSLYGHSSYEQYF
. TRBJ1-5 TRBV5-8 CASSFYHRGNQPQHF
. TRBJ2-7 TRBV20-1 CSASRVSGTYEQYF
. TRBJ2-1 TRBV27 CASSLWGVSYNEQFF
. TRBJ2-1 TRBV5-1 CASSLASETSYNEQFF
. TRBJ1-1 TRBV6-2/TRBV6-3 CASSERQKMNTEAFF
. TRBJ2-3 TRBV5-1 CASSLETVSTDTQYF
. TRBJ2-7 TRBV5-6 CASSGGRLAEGYEQYF
. TRBJ2-6 TRBV29-1 CSVEARGGSGANVLTF
. TRBJ1-4 TRBV27 CASSGEGGAGEKLFF
. TRBJ2-6 TRBV7-2 CASSSRDWNSGANVLTF
. TRBJ2-1 TRBV27 CASSWGGGSYNEQFF
. TRBJ2-1 TRBV28 CASSKGPGGNEQFF
. TRBJ2-3 TRBV2 CASHLAGGPYTQYF